This passage covers 32 T cell receptor beta chains from one sample sequenced in a study of regulatory T cells in long-lasting Graves disease. With iRepertoire HTBI primers and Arm-PCR of CDR3 regions, TCR beta libraries were built. TCRdb recomputed calls from the multiplex PCR reads with MiXCR, one row per CDR3 protein. This sample yields 350,000 to 550,000 distinct CDR3 sequences, of which less than 20% are seen a single time; approximately 22% belongs to the top ten. Stated time point: newly diagnosed GD, antithyroid drugs for less than 3 months. The authors made the TCR library using RNA they extracted from PBMCs. The sample was also linked to a second study, of T cells in Graves' hyperthyroidism and ophthalmopathy.

Specimen: peripheral blood mononuclear cells (PBMCs), collected at new diagnosis, from a patient treated with antithyroid drugs. The receptors originated from a woman under 30 with Graves disease.

This clonotype was recorded many times. The rearrangement links TRBV30 to TRBJ2-1, with no clear D. The CDR3 extends over 11 amino acids. Germline values: CDR1 GTSNPN, CDR2 SVGIG (reference sequence). V shed 2 bases and J shed 7 bases, with 6 bases lying between them. The CDR3 is CAWSPQNEQFF. The CDR3 bases are TGTGCCTGGAGTCCCCAAAATGAGCAGTTCTTC.

This clonotype was recorded a few times. The genes are TRBV12-3 or TRBV12-4 and TRBJ1-2; 7 bases line up with TRBD1. This CDR3 contains 14 residues. The trim removed 7 bases at V and 3 bases at J, leaving 8 bases unmatched. CDR3 in DNA: TGTGCCAGCACCCCGACAGGGAGACACTATGGCTACACCTTC. This gives the protein CASTPTGRHYGYTF.

This clonotype was recorded many times. The chain is built from TRBV27 and TRBJ1-5, with no clear D. CDR3 length equals 13 residues. Per the germline V gene, CDR1 is MNHEY and CDR2 is SMNVEV (reference sequence). Trimming took off 6 bases at V and 2 bases at J, with 8 bases between the two ends. The CDR3 loop reads CASSRGGNQPQHF. The CDR3 DNA reads TGTGCCAGCAGCCGAGGTGGCAATCAGCCCCAGCATTTT.

The chain recombines TRBV6-1 with TRBJ2-1, with 12 bases identical to TRBD2. The CDR3 sequence is 18 residues long. The germline gives CDR1 MNHNS, CDR2 SASEGT. V shed 5 bases and J 6 bases; nucleotides not matched to a gene: 14. This CDR3 is CASSRVVRSTSGSNEQFF. The CDR3 DNA reads as TGTGCCAGCAGTCGCGTCGTTAGGTCGACTAGCGGGAGCAATGAGCAGTTCTTC.

In this sample, this clonotype turned up many times. This chain joins TRBV29-1 and TRBJ1-1; the match to TRBD1 covers 9 bases. The germline V gene has CDR1 SQVTM and CDR2 ANQGSEA. Trimming took 7 bases from V and 6 from J; bases not matched to a gene: 6. This CDR3 is built from 12 residues. CDR3 region: CSAGQGSAEAFF. CDR3 nucleotides: TGCAGCGCAGGACAGGGGTCGGCTGAAGCTTTCTTT.

This sequence joins TRBV28 and TRBJ2-5; 7 bases match TRBD2. The ends lost 7 bases at V and 9 bases at J; junction bases unmatched: 14. The CDR3 runs 14 residues. The V gene's germline CDR1 is MDHEN and CDR2 SYDVKM. The CDR3 reads CASNLREAPGAQYF. CDR3 in DNA: TGTGCCAGCAACCTCCGGGAGGCCCCGGGGGCCCAGTACTTC. Based on the CDR3 plus reference TRBV28 and TRBJ2-5, the full variable domain is DVKVTQSSRYLVKRTGEKVFLECVQDMDHENMFWYRQDPGLGLRLIYFSYDVKMKEKGDIPEGYSVSREKKERFSLILESASTNQTSMYLCASNLREAPGAQYFGPGTRLLVL.

The sample holds a few counts of this clonotype. The chain couples TRBV5-1 to TRBJ1-3; a weak D match, TRBD1 (6 bases). The germline gives CDR1 SGHRS, CDR2 YFSETQ. V dropped 4 bases and J dropped 3 bases, with 14 bases sitting between them. The CDR3 totals 15 residues. The CDR3 reads CASSLTGTDGNTIYF. For the CDR3, the DNA is TGCGCCAGCAGCCTAACAGGGACGGATGGAAACACCATATATTTT.

In this sample, this clonotype turned up a few times. This rearrangement joins TRBV5-1 to TRBJ1-1, with a possible D match to TRBD1 (5 bases). The germline V gene has CDR1 SGHRS and CDR2 YFSETQ. Trimming took off 1 base at V and 6 bases at J, with 13 bases between the two ends. The CDR3 consists of 14 residues. CDR3 amino acids: CASSLRGGFAEAFF. The CDR3 coding sequence is TGCGCCAGCAGCTTGCGGGGGGGGTTCGCTGAAGCTTTCTTT.

Remarks on this clonotype: A much more abundant neighbour one base away suggests this may be a read error. The V gene is TRBV11-2, the J gene TRBJ2-1; 7 bases are a match to TRBD2. CDR1 SGHAT and CDR2 FQNNGV come from the germline V gene. After removal of 1 base from V and 5 bases from J, the junction contained 2 bases not matched to a gene. The CDR3 spans 14 residues. The CDR3 loop is CASSLAGGDNEQFF. CDR3 bases: TGTGCCAGCAGCTTAGCGGGAGGAGACAATGAGCAGTTCTTC.

This clonotype was detected ten times or more. The V and J genes are TRBV19 and TRBJ1-5, with unresolved D. Germline CDR1 and CDR2: LNHDA and SQIVND (reference sequence). This CDR3 spans 15 amino acids. Trimming left V 6 bases short and J 5 bases short, with 17 bases between. In DNA form, the CDR3 reads TGTGCCAGTAGCCGATCCGCAGCTTATGATCAGCCCCAGCATTTT. As protein: CASSRSAAYDQPQHF. Drawing the rest from reference TRBV19 and TRBJ1-5, the complete variable domain is DGGITQSPKYLFRKEGQNVTLSCEQNLNHDAMYWYRQDPGQGLRLIYYSQIVNDFQKGDIAEGYSVSREKKESFPLTVTSAQKNPTAFYLCASSRSAAYDQPQHFGDGTRLSIL.

This chain links TRBV19 with TRBJ2-2; weak D call: TRBD1 (6 bases). The V gene's germline CDR1 is LNHDA and CDR2 SQIVND (reference sequence). The length of the CDR3 is 15 residues. Trimming took 3 bases from V and 0 from J, leaving 8 bases between them. The CDR3: CASSIDRPNTGELFF. For the CDR3, the DNA is TGTGCCAGTAGTATTGACAGGCCGAACACCGGGGAGCTGTTTTTT.

V gene TRBV5-1 combines with J gene TRBJ1-1; no clear D. This CDR3 region has 14 residues. The V gene lost 6 bases and the J gene lost 0 bases, with 12 bases spanning the gap. Germline V CDR1 and CDR2: SGHRS, YFSETQ. The CDR3 DNA reads as TGCGCCAGCACCCCCAATTTCCTGAACACTGAAGCTTTCTTT. Its translation: CASTPNFLNTEAFF.

In the case of this clonotype: This may be a read error: a much more frequent sequence differs by one nucleotide. This rearrangement joins TRBV28 to TRBJ2-3; the D gene is possibly TRBD2 (5 bases). The end of the DNA aligns better with TRBJ2-5, so the J call may be wrong. The CDR3 spans 12 residues. Germline V gives CDR1 MDHEN, CDR2 SYDVKM. CDR3 DNA: TGTGCCAGCAGTCCTTTAAAGCGGTCCCAGTACTTC. It encodes CASSPLKRSQYF.

Points on this clonotype: At one boundary the junction diverges from the germline segment, which might be a read error. The V gene is TRBV19, the J gene TRBJ2-7, with TRBD2 identical over 11 bases. The CDR3 sequence is 14 residues long. Germline V CDR1 and CDR2: LNHDA, SQIVND (reference sequence). The CDR3 loop is CASRIAGGPYEQYF. CDR3 DNA sequence: TGTGCCAGTAGGATAGCGGGAGGGCCCTACGAGCAGTACTTC.

The V call is TRBV19, the J call TRBJ2-1, with D perhaps matching TRBD1 (5 bases). The CDR3 has 15 amino acids. Germline CDR1 and CDR2: LNHDA and SQIVND (reference sequence). V gave up 1 base and J gave up 10 bases, with 17 bases separating them. The CDR3 here is CASSIVGAILGEQFF. The CDR3 nucleotides are TGTGCCAGTAGTATAGTTGGGGCTATCTTAGGGGAGCAGTTCTTC.

This clonotype was seen many times. The chain joins TRBV6-2 or TRBV6-3 to TRBJ2-7; perhaps TRBD2 as D (7 bases). With 0 bases removed from V and 2 bases from J, the gap between germline ends came to 11 bases. CDR1 and CDR2 from the germline V gene are MNHEY and SVGEGT. The CDR3 runs to 15 residues. The CDR3 DNA sequence: TGTGCCAGCAGTTACTCGAGGGGGACTACCTACGAGCAGTACTTC. Residues: CASSYSRGTTYEQYF.

This clonotype was recorded at least ten times. V gene TRBV20-1 combines with J gene TRBJ1-1; TRBD1 might be the D (5 bases). This CDR3 is 16 amino acids long. The V end was cut by 1 base, the J end by 5 bases, with 20 bases between. Germline V gene data show CDR1 as DFQATT and CDR2 as SNEGSKA (reference sequence). The CDR3 region has the DNA TGCAGTGCTAGAGGCGGTCGGGACGGATTATCGACTGAAGCTTTCTTT. It codes for CSARGGRDGLSTEAFF.

This clonotype was detected a few times. One end of the junction fails to match germline, which may point to a read error. The V call is TRBV6-2 or TRBV6-3, the J call TRBJ2-7; 9 bases are shared with TRBD1. The CDR3 sequence is 16 residues long. The germline CDR1 and CDR2 sequences are MNHEY and SVGEGT. CDR3 nucleotides: TGTGCCAGCAGCCCGGCCGGCGGGACAGGGTCCTACGAGCGGTACTTC. It encodes CASSPAGGTGSYERYF.

The sample holds many counts of this clonotype. The chain employs TRBV30 and TRBJ1-1, with D unclear. Trimming stripped 2 bases from V and 1 base from J, with 5 bases between. This CDR3 has 12 amino acids. The germline CDR1 and CDR2 sequences are GTSNPN and SVGIG (reference sequence). CDR3 in DNA: TGTGCCTGGAGTCTAAGGAACACTGAAGCTTTCTTT. Translated, it gives CAWSLRNTEAFF.

The rearrangement uses TRBV11-2 and TRBJ1-2, with TRBD1 identical over 7 bases. Losses at the gene ends were 1 base for V and 5 bases for J; bases not matched to a gene: 13. Germline CDR1 reads SGHAT; CDR2 reads FQNNGV. The CDR3 consists of 17 residues. The CDR3 region is CASSLVVAVGTAYGYTF. CDR3 in DNA: TGTGCCAGCAGCTTAGTAGTAGCGGTGGGGACAGCGTATGGCTACACCTTC.

This clonotype has a handful of counts. In DNA form, the CDR3 reads TGCAGCGCCCAACTAGCGTCTAGCACAGATACGCAGTATTTT. Translating it yields CSAQLASSTDTQYF. This sequence joins TRBV29-1 and TRBJ2-3; 7 bases are a match to TRBD2. The V and J ends lost 7 bases and 0 bases, in that order; junction bases with no gene match: 7. The CDR3 length is 14 residues. Per germline, CDR1 SQVTM and CDR2 ANQGSEA.

In this sample, this clonotype turned up a few times. This chain connects TRBV7-9 to TRBJ2-7; D unresolved. Germline V gene data show CDR1 as SEHNR and CDR2 as FQNEAQ (reference sequence). The CDR3 has 15 residues. V lost 5 bases, J lost 0 bases, and 14 bases lay in between. The CDR3 protein is CASSADGWSSYEQYF. Written as DNA, the CDR3 is TGTGCCAGCAGCGCAGATGGGTGGAGCTCCTACGAGCAGTACTTC.

The rearrangement uses TRBV30 and TRBJ2-3; D gene ambiguous. The CDR3 has 12 residues. Trimming left V 1 base short and J 2 bases short, with 4 bases between. The V gene's germline CDR1 is GTSNPN and CDR2 SVGIG (reference sequence). CDR3: CAWSEVTDTQYF. CDR3 nucleotides: TGTGCCTGGAGTGAAGTCACAGATACGCAGTATTTT.

About this clonotype itself: A read error may explain this, as a much larger clone is one base away. J is TRBJ2-3 and V is TRBV7-8; the D is unclear. CDR3 size: 18 residues. Germline lookup yields CDR1 SGHVS and CDR2 FQNEAQ. CDR3 bases: TGTGCCGGCAGCCCCCCGTCCCTGCGAACACCCTCCACAGATACGCAGTATTTT. The encoded protein is CAGSPPSLRTPSTDTQYF.

The chain couples TRBV6-2 or TRBV6-3 to TRBJ2-1; TRBD2 matches at 9 bases. CDR1 and CDR2 from the germline V gene are MNHEY and SVGEGT. This CDR3 is built from 15 residues. Unmatched junction bases numbered 3, after V lost 6 bases and J lost 0 bases. In nucleotides, the CDR3 is TGTGCCAGCAGCTTAGCGGGGGCCTCCTACAATGAGCAGTTCTTC. Its translation is CASSLAGASYNEQFF.

At least ten counts were recorded for this clonotype. The J gene is TRBJ2-1, the V gene TRBV7-2, with TRBD2 as a possible D gene (6 bases). Trimming took off 5 bases at V and 9 bases at J, with 11 bases between the two ends. The CDR3 runs to 12 residues. Germline CDR1 and CDR2: SGHTA and FQGNSA. This chain's CDR3 is CASSRDWGEQFF. The CDR3 bases are TGTGCCAGCAGCCGGGACTGGGGTGAGCAGTTCTTC.

This clonotype was found many times. This chain joins TRBV5-1 and TRBJ2-3, with 8 bases lining up with TRBD2. V shed 5 bases and J 3 bases; nucleotides not matched to a gene: 5. Germline loops: CDR1 SGHRS, CDR2 YFSETQ. There are 14 residues in the CDR3. The CDR3 reads CASSSLAETDTQYF. Written as DNA, the CDR3 is TGCGCCAGCAGTTCACTAGCGGAAACAGATACGCAGTATTTT.

The chain is built from TRBV10-2 and TRBJ2-7, with unresolved D. Germline-derived CDR1 and CDR2 are WSHSY and SAAADI. V gave up 3 bases and J gave up 2 bases, with 14 bases separating them. This CDR3 comprises 15 residues. The CDR3 DNA reads TGCGCCAGCAGTGATTTGTGGGTGAGCCCCTACGAGCAGTACTTC. This translates into CASSDLWVSPYEQYF.

This clonotype has only a few counts. The V and J genes are TRBV7-2 and TRBJ2-5, with unresolved D. CDR1 is SGHTA and CDR2 is FQGNSA in the germline V gene. Trimming shortened V by 5 bases and J by 1 base, and 11 bases separated the two germline ends. This CDR3 comprises 14 residues. The CDR3, as DNA: TGTGCCAGCAGCCGATTCGGCCTCCAAGAGACCCAGTACTTC. Its protein product is CASSRFGLQETQYF.

This clonotype was found a few times. The chain recombines TRBV18 with TRBJ2-3, with 8 bases identical to TRBD2. V shed 1 base and J 0 bases; nucleotides not matched to a gene: 9. Germline V gene data show CDR1 as KGHSH and CDR2 as LQKENI. This CDR3 is 18 amino acids long. In DNA form, the CDR3 reads TGTGCCAGCTCACCACTTAGGGTTAGCGGGACGAGCACAGATACGCAGTATTTT. Protein: CASSPLRVSGTSTDTQYF.

The table lists this clonotype with many counts. The chain links TRBV6-1 to TRBJ1-5; 9 bases line up with TRBD1. V lost 8 bases to trimming and J lost 5 bases; unmatched junction nucleotides: 10. Germline CDR1 MNHNS, CDR2 SASEGT. The CDR3 has 15 amino acids. In DNA, the CDR3 is TGTGCCAGCTCTCGCGACAGGGGGATGGATCAGCCCCAGCATTTT. Translated, it gives CASSRDRGMDQPQHF.

Turning to this clonotype: A much larger clone differs from this one at a single base, so this may be a read error. The chain is built from TRBV6-5 and TRBJ1-2, with TRBD1 identical over 10 bases. Germline V gene data show CDR1 as MNHEY and CDR2 as SVGAGI. CDR3 length equals 15 residues. As DNA, the CDR3 is TGTGCCAGCAGTTATGGGACAGGGGTCCTTGATGGCTGCACCTTC. Translated, it gives CASSYGTGVLDGCTF.